A single TCR beta chain is shown here with its context. What it binds is not known. The sampled adjacent lung lay at least 2 cm from the tumor margin and showed no atypia. This entry is derived from a study of T cells in localized non-small cell lung cancer. Study outcomes and limitations: Detection in adjacent lung was observed for a median roughly 62 of the top 100 tumor clones. Highest T cell clonality was seen in uninvolved adjacent lung, surpassing that measured in tumor. Elevated circulating T cell density in blood was associated with longer overall survival.

The data were produced by immunoSEQ multiplex PCR, yet TCRdb's version contains in-frame clones alone and is incomplete. The repertoire holds 960 or so clones, with 21% as singletons. The input for sequencing was normal lung tissue next to the tumor, taken before any cancer treatment. This receptor was identified in a male donor at least 60 years old with stage III lung adenocarcinoma.

The CDR3 region has the DNA TGTGCCAGCAGCTTAGAAAGGGGAGGAAGAAACATTCAGTACTTC. Translated, it gives CASSLERGGRNIQYF. The V gene is TRBV7-8, the J gene TRBJ2-4; a weak D match, TRBD2 (6 bases). The CDR3 is made up of 15 amino acids. CDR1 SGHVS and CDR2 FQNEAQ come from the germline V gene. Trimming left V 1 base short and J 6 bases short, with 13 bases between.